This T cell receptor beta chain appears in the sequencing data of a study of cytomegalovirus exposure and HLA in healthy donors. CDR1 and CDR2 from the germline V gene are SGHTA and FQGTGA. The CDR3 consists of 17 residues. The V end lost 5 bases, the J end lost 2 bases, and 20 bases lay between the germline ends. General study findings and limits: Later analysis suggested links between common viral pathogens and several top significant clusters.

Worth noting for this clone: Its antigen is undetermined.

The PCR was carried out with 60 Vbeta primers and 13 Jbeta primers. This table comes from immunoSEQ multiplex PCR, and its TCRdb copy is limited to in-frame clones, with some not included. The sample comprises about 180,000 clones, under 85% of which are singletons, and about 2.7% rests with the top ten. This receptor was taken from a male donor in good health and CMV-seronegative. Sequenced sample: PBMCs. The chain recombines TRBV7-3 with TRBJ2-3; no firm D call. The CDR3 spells CASSRSVTDLFTDTQYF. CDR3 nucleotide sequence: TGTGCCAGCAGCCGGAGCGTTACCGACCTCTTCACAGATACGCAGTATTTT.